This TCR beta chain was captured in a study of cytomegalovirus exposure and HLA in healthy donors. Whole-study findings and limits: According to a subsequent analysis, TCR clusters identified in the first cohort showed a tendency to co-occur across the 120 validation repertoires.

Profiled with immunoSEQ multiplex PCR; TCRdb holds only in-frame clones, not every one. The sample consists of under 150,000 clones, about 87% of them appearing once. With respect to this clone: Its antigen remains unidentified.

The sample was PBMCs. This clonotype was sampled from a man aged 18 to 29 in good health and CMV-seropositive.

The CDR3 sequence: CASSPGDYEQYF. The CDR3 DNA reads as TGTGCCAGCTCACCCGGGGACTACGAGCAGTACTTC. V gene TRBV18 combines with J gene TRBJ2-7; tentatively, D is TRBD2 (5 bases). Trimming left V 3 bases short and J 3 bases short, with 6 bases between. The CDR3 runs 12 residues. CDR1 is KGHSH, CDR2 LQKENI, per germline.